This T cell receptor beta chain emerged from a study of blood T cell repertoires in COVID-19. Study in general: There were acute and convalescent COVID-19 samples, and they came from the United States, Italy and Spain.

In the authors' methods: Counts of nucleated cells, estimated from reference gene primer amplification, were obtained. Measured with immunoSEQ multiplex PCR; TCRdb has only the in-frame clones, and not every one. That table is the source of V, J and clone size, and D and trimming were worked out from the DNA. Of over 200,000 clones listed, approximately 86% are singletons. The sequence was obtained from a man in his forties or fifties who had recovered from COVID-19. The sample consisted of peripheral blood.

CDR3: CAWSQAGGRRNEQFF. CDR3 DNA: TGTGCCTGGAGTCAAGCGGGGGGGAGGAGGAATGAGCAGTTCTTC. The chain combines TRBV30 with TRBJ2-1; 10 positions agree with TRBD2. The V gene's germline CDR1 is GTSNPN and CDR2 SVGIG (reference sequence). The ends lost 2 bases at V and 7 bases at J; junction bases unmatched: 8. CDR3 size: 15 residues.